This T cell receptor (beta chain) derives from a study of blood T cell repertoires in COVID-19. Study in general: Samples came from the United States, Italy and Spain, spanning acute and convalescent COVID-19. Sample material is recorded as cDNA or gDNA derived from T cells, B-cell-depleted T cells, or PBMCs.

The table came from immunoSEQ multiplex PCR; TCRdb's copy has only in-frame clones and leaves some out. The sample has 200,000 to 300,000 clones, 84% seen once. This receptor was obtained from a human donor in a cohort sampled during active COVID-19. Source material: peripheral blood.

CDR3 coding DNA: TGTGCCAGCAGCCAAGACCCCAGGCCTGGGGAGGAAGCTTTCTTT. Protein sequence: CASSQDPRPGEEAFF. V gene TRBV3-1 (or the pseudogene TRBV3-2) combines with J gene TRBJ1-1; the D is unclear. The CDR3 runs 15 residues. Germline V lookup: CDR1 LGHDT, CDR2 YNNKEL (reference sequence). The germline V and J ends were trimmed by 0 bases and 8 bases, with 16 bases remaining between them.